This TCR beta chain was retrieved from a study of cytomegalovirus exposure and HLA in healthy donors. Whole-study findings and limits: In a later analysis, TCR beta V- and J-gene trimming showed a link to a missense DCLRE1C variant.

The PCR used 60 Vbeta and 13 Jbeta primers. The protocol was immunoSEQ multiplex PCR, while the TCRdb copy is restricted to in-frame clones and leaves out a portion. The table lists more than 150,000 clones, about 81% of them singletons, with more than 1.5% in the top ten. Comment on this clone: The antigen is not known.

Germline-derived CDR1 and CDR2 are MDHEN and SYDVKM. Trimming cost V 2 bases and J 0 bases; bases outside gene matches: 3. This CDR3 spans 15 amino acids. Sequencing was done on a sample of PBMCs. The source of this sequence is a middle-aged man in good health and CMV-seronegative. J is TRBJ2-7 and V is TRBV28; 8 positions match TRBD1. As DNA, the CDR3 is TGTGCCAGCAGTTTACCGGGGACAGGCTCCTACGAGCAGTACTTC. It specifies CASSLPGTGSYEQYF.